One and the same sample provided the 11 T cell receptor beta chains below, sequenced in a study of CD8 T cells in ankylosing spondylitis. TCRdb ran MiXCR on the 5' RACE reads and lists one entry per CDR3 protein. Of 250,000 to 400,000 distinct CDR3 sequences in the sample, around 10% were seen once. Sequenced input: blood, either unsorted or a sorted T cell fraction (not recorded which). Receptor source: a female donor with ankylosing spondylitis or in good health (not recorded which).

J is TRBJ2-1 and V is TRBV6-1; D gene unclear. Trimming stripped 8 bases from V and 8 bases from J, with 16 bases between. This CDR3 spans 13 amino acids. Germline V gene data show CDR1 as MNHNS and CDR2 as SASEGT. The DNA of the CDR3 is TGTGCCAGCTGTGGCCCTTATGGCGATGAGCAGTTCTTC. Encoded protein: CASCGPYGDEQFF.

CDR3 residues: CASSFLGGGTWETQYF. In DNA form, the CDR3 reads TGTGCCAGCAGCTTTTTGGGGGGGGGAACATGGGAGACCCAGTACTTC. J is TRBJ2-5 and V is TRBV7-2, with TRBD2 matching over 7 bases. The CDR3 totals 16 residues. Germline V gene data show CDR1 as SGHTA and CDR2 as FQGNSA. The ends lost 3 bases at V and 5 bases at J; junction bases unmatched: 12.

Comment on this clonotype: This may arise from a read error, as a much more abundant clone is one base away. The rearrangement joins TRBV2 to TRBJ2-5; the match to TRBD2 covers 13 bases. The CDR3 extends over 18 amino acids. The germline gives CDR1 SNHLY, CDR2 FYNNEI. CDR3 DNA: TGTGCCTGCAGTTTACGGGCCAGCCCGGGACTAGCGGGACCTTTCCAGTACTTC. This translates into CACSLRASPGLAGPFQYF.

This clonotype was recorded many times. The V call is TRBV27, the J call TRBJ2-5; D gene unclear. CDR3 length: 13 amino acids. The germline V gene encodes CDR1 MNHEY and CDR2 SMNVEV (reference sequence). Trimming shortened V by 0 bases and J by 5 bases, and 7 bases separated the two germline ends. CDR3 in amino acids: CASSLSGRETQYF. The DNA for the CDR3 is TGTGCCAGCAGTTTATCCGGGCGGGAGACCCAGTACTTC.

This clonotype came up many times. CDR3 residues: CSADRQSTDTQYF. In DNA form, the CDR3 reads TGCAGCGCCGACAGACAGAGCACAGATACGCAGTATTTT. This sequence joins TRBV29-1 and TRBJ2-3; D perhaps matches TRBD1 (5 bases). Trimming removed 7 bases at V and 0 bases at J, with 11 bases between. CDR1 is SQVTM, CDR2 ANQGSEA, per germline. This CDR3 is 13 amino acids long.

This clonotype came up many times. The J gene is TRBJ1-2, the V gene TRBV12-5; possible D gene TRBD1, 6 bases. Deletions cut 6 bases from V and 5 bases from J, with 16 bases between. Germline assignment: CDR1 LGHNT and CDR2 FRNRAP. The CDR3 is 14 amino acids. CDR3 sequence (DNA): TGTGCTAGTGGAGATACAGGGACGGCGTATGGCTACACCTTC. Translation gives CASGDTGTAYGYTF.

As concerns this clonotype: One end of the junction is discordant with germline, which a read error may explain. The V and J genes are TRBV28 and TRBJ2-5; no definite D call. From germline, CDR1 is MDHEN and CDR2 SYDVKM. CDR3 length: 15 amino acids. This CDR3 is CASSLRPVGQETQSF. DNA for the CDR3: TGTGCCAGCAGTTTAAGGCCAGTTGGGCAAGAGACCCAGTCCTTC.

This clonotype has a count of ten or more. Here the CDR3 reads CSAMDPGDGYTF. The CDR3 region has the DNA TGCAGTGCTATGGACCCTGGGGATGGCTACACCTTC. V gene TRBV20-1 combines with J gene TRBJ1-2; D unresolved. The V gene's germline CDR1 is DFQATT and CDR2 SNEGSKA (reference sequence). V dropped 4 bases and J dropped 6 bases, with 12 bases sitting between them. This CDR3 contains 12 residues.

This clonotype was observed at least ten times. This chain connects TRBV20-1 to TRBJ2-3; 9 positions agree with TRBD2. Germline V gene sequence: CDR1 DFQATT, CDR2 SNEGSKA (reference sequence). The CDR3 runs to 16 residues. The V gene end was trimmed by 4 bases and the J gene end by 5 bases; junction bases not matched to a gene: 13. Here the CDR3 DNA reads TGCAGTGCTAACCCCTGGGGAGCGGGGGGTGGAGATACGCAGTATTTT. It yields the protein CSANPWGAGGGDTQYF.

At least ten counts were recorded for this clonotype. The genes are TRBV5-1 and TRBJ1-5; 9 nucleotides match TRBD1. Trimming took 2 bases from V and 4 from J; bases not matched to a gene: 1. Germline lookup yields CDR1 SGHRS and CDR2 YFSETQ. CDR3 length equals 14 residues. CDR3 amino acids: CASSFGTGNQPQHF. CDR3 DNA sequence: TGCGCCAGCAGCTTCGGGACAGGGAATCAGCCCCAGCATTTT.

This clonotype was counted many times. This sequence joins TRBV4-2 and TRBJ2-5; D might be TRBD2 (6 bases). CDR3 size: 15 residues. The V end lost 5 bases, the J end lost 5 bases, and 18 bases lay between the germline ends. Germline-derived CDR1 and CDR2 are LGHNA and YNFKEQ. This chain's CDR3 is CASSFGSEGSETQYF. The CDR3 DNA sequence: TGTGCCAGCAGCTTTGGTTCGGAGGGATCGGAGACCCAGTACTTC.